The TCR beta chain described here comes from a study of shared clonotypes between healthy human individuals. Turning to the study itself: Participating donors consisted of two women and a few men aged 18 to 49. Study results and limitations: Non-shared clonotypes were found to have lower generation probabilities than the clonotypes that were shared by all four of the sorted-subset donors.

Original analysis: ImmunoSEQ output held junction-only sequences without quality scores, so filtering differed. Only in-frame clones appear in the TCRdb table, and some are missing; sequencing was by immunoSEQ multiplex PCR. D and trimming were read from the DNA, whereas the V and J calls and clone size are those reported in that table. The top ten clones hold approximately 0.11% of a sample with hundreds of thousands of clones, roughly 95% of them seen once. CD8 cells classed as naive were CD45RO-negative and positively selected for CCR7, excluding terminally differentiated effector memory CD45RA+ cells. Comments on this clone: Its antigen is not known.

CDR1 is SGHRS, CDR2 YFSETQ, per germline. The germline V and J ends were trimmed by 1 base and 7 bases, with 15 bases remaining between them. This CDR3 is built from 14 residues. The chain uses TRBV5-1 and TRBJ2-7; D is uncertain. Sequencing was performed on naive CD8+ T cells sorted from blood. The source is a woman in her thirties in good health. CDR3 DNA sequence: TGCGCCAGCAGCTTGCACCCTCTCCCAAATGAGCAGTACTTC. Amino acids: CASSLHPLPNEQYF. Filled out from reference TRBV5-1 and TRBJ2-7, the complete variable domain reads KAGVTQTPRYLIKTRGQQVTLSCSPISGHRSVSWYQQTPGQGLQFLFEYFSETQRNKGNFPGRFSGRQFSNSRSEMNVSTLELGDSALYLCASSLHPLPNEQYFGPGTRLTVT.